The subject of this entry is one T cell receptor (beta chain). Its antigen has not been determined. There are no base qualities to consult, and no much larger clone falls within one base. This specimen belongs to a study of blood T cell repertoires in COVID-19 (dated by TCRdb to about 2020). As for the study more broadly: Samples covering the acute and convalescent phases of COVID-19 were provided by collaborators in the United States, Italy and Spain. Where available, HLA class I and class II types were obtained from metadata supplied by the sample provider rather than from assay-based typing. Sample metadata almost always included a de-identified subject ID, COVID-19 status, age in years and sex. The dataset comprised deeply sampled blood TCRbeta repertoires from subjects exposed to, actively infected with, or recovered from COVID-19. A freely available public database, intended as a resource for researchers studying the immune response to SARS-CoV-2, is where the repertoires were released. The samples were drawn from the first 160 participants of the ongoing ImmuneRACE study and from about 1,200 subjects provided by 6 global collaborators. The material from the prospective study consisted of cDNA or gDNA derived from T cells, B-cell-depleted T cells, or PBMCs.

CDR1 and CDR2, looked up from the germline V gene, are MDHEN and SYDVKM. V was cut back by 4 bases and J by 5 bases, leaving a gap of 14 bases between them. Including cysteine and phenylalanine, the CDR3 has 14 amino acids. Kept here is only the CDR3 DNA, which spans 42 bases and is read in frame from base 1. General study outcomes and caveats: The amount of clinical and demographic metadata varied by source and participant and was provided uncurated.

Participants in the prospective study were aged roughly 18 to 89 years, lived in under 30 United States geographic areas, and enrolled through a virtual design. In the prospective study, cohorts were assigned on the basis of participant-reported clinical history obtained from a screening survey and a study questionnaire. Recovered participants in ImmuneRACE Cohort 3 were defined by two consecutive negative NP/OP PCR tests, clearance by a healthcare professional, or resolution of symptoms. Each participant in the prospective study had whole blood, serum and a nasopharyngeal or oropharyngeal swab collected by mobile phlebotomists. Participants in the prospective study had the option to provide additional blood draws and questionnaires over a 2-month period. Before DNA extraction, prospective study blood samples were shipped either frozen or at room temperature. The immunoSEQ Assay, a bias-controlled multiplex PCR, was used to amplify TCRbeta CDR3 regions from genomic DNA. As for the authors' bioinformatics: The number of nucleated cells in each sample was estimated from the amplification of reference gene primers within the assay. Sequence reads were collapsed and filtered to measure the absolute abundance of every unique TCRbeta CDR3 rearrangement. For each sample, productive Simpson clonality was calculated as the square root of Simpson's diversity index over productive rearrangements. The table comes from immuneACCESS by way of TCRdb, which keeps in-frame sequences with V and J called. Part of the clones is missing from these tables; in studies checked, under half for an unresolved V gene and the rest for unknown reasons. V and J calls and clone size are copied from that table; D and trimming were computed from the DNA. In this sample the table shows hundreds of thousands of clones, 89% of which occur a single time. Together, the top ten hold around 9.5% of the sample.

This TCR was sampled from a woman aged 40 to 50 who had recovered from COVID-19. The V and J segments used are TRBV28 and TRBJ2-5; TRBD2 might be the D gene, on 6 matching bases. Sequencing used PBMCs or T cells enriched from blood (not recorded which). The DNA reads as follows: TGTGCCAGCAGTTCTGGACTATATCTGGAGACCCAGTACTTC. It translates as CASSSGLYLETQYF.